These T cell receptor beta chains were read from a single sample in a study of human T cells and chemical hapten exposure. TCRdb passed the RACE reads through MiXCR, listing each CDR3 protein once. The table shows around 95,000 distinct CDR3 sequences, with 11% occurring only once. Sequenced material: whole blood, taken in connection with sensitization to the hapten diphenylcyclopropenone (DPC). The source is a woman aged 60-70 years with alopecia areata. Some clones in this sample may be carry-over from other donors' samples. CDR3s include the opening cysteine and the closing phenylalanine or tryptophan.

V gene,J gene,CDR3 protein
TRBV20-1,TRBJ1-1,CSARERGLGTTFF
TRBV5-5,TRBJ1-4,CASSFVTGSREKLFF
TRBV18,TRBJ1-2,CASSPDRDYGYTF
TRBV5-1,TRBJ1-1,CASSPLGAPPRTEAFF
TRBV28,TRBJ2-2,CASTVAGTGTGELFF
TRBV7-3,TRBJ1-6,CASSFTGGRSPLHF
TRBV5-1,TRBJ1-3,CASSLQGNVGNTIYF
TRBV3-1,TRBJ1-2,CASSQAQGYGYTF
TRBV5-6,TRBJ2-1,CASSSDRNEQFF
TRBV7-2,TRBJ2-1,CANSPRGGSNEQFF
TRBV2,TRBJ2-3,CATDTQYF
TRBV18,TRBJ2-5,CASSPGSQETQYF
TRBV3-1,TRBJ1-2,CASSQVRQGEGYTF
TRBV18,TRBJ1-6,CASSPREPSYNSPLHF
TRBV20-1,TRBJ2-1,CSARAMLVVADSTVYNEQFF
TRBV6-5,TRBJ2-7,CASSYSGGIGTGWAYEQYF
TRBV5-1,TRBJ2-7,CASSQDGSSYEQYF
TRBV20-1,TRBJ2-7,CSATNRGEMSSYEQYF
TRBV6-1,TRBJ1-6,CASSEIAGSDSPLHF
TRBV20-1,TRBJ2-7,CSATTGTGGSDEQYF
TRBV5-1,TRBJ2-5,CASSPGPPIGETQYF
TRBV19,TRBJ2-4,CASSTTGRYNIQYF
TRBV18,TRBJ1-1,CASSPAGESVTEAFF
TRBV6-1,TRBJ1-5,CASSVNEASNQPQHF
TRBV2,TRBJ1-6,CASTGGAPGESPLHF
TRBV12-3/TRBV12-4,TRBJ1-2,CASSRQGANGYTF
TRBV7-9,TRBJ1-2,CASSNFNYGYTF
TRBV6-6,TRBJ1-6,CASSYEDGPLHF
TRBV9,TRBJ2-1,CASSVELAGSEQFF
TRBV6-1,TRBJ1-1,CASTLQLMNTEAFF
TRBV6-1,TRBJ2-2,CASHSGSGGELFF
TRBV2,TRBJ1-1,CASRGQVNTEAFF
TRBV5-6,TRBJ2-5,CASSGELRGTQYF
TRBV7-2,TRBJ2-1,CASSFGLEPFHEQFF
TRBV20-1,TRBJ2-7,CSAQNYEQYF
TRBV5-1,TRBJ2-3,CASSLLLRSLDTQYF
TRBV6-5,TRBJ1-4,CASRSTGQGNEKLFF
TRBV20-1,TRBJ1-1,CSARLQGDTEAFF
TRBV15,TRBJ1-1,CATSRAQGPGTEAFF
TRBV7-2,TRBJ2-1,CASSLRDSSYNEQFF
TRBV18,TRBJ2-7,CASRSENYEQYF
TRBV15,TRBJ2-7,CATSRDHIGRQGRFSWDSYEQYF
TRBV11-2,TRBJ2-1,CASSLAPAERGQFF
TRBV12-3/TRBV12-4,TRBJ2-1,CASSLGGLAVYNEQFF
TRBV7-9,TRBJ1-1,CASSPRTGAFTEAFF
TRBV7-6,TRBJ2-5,CASSRWIGQTQYF
TRBV29-1,TRBJ2-7,CSATGVVSYEQYF
TRBV5-1,TRBJ2-1,CASSPLQGAVGNEQFF
TRBV5-1,TRBJ2-1,CASSELAGGLNSYNEQFF
TRBV6-1,TRBJ1-6,CASSEHQTGNNSPLHF
TRBV3-1,TRBJ1-1,CASSPDGMLNTEAFF
TRBV29-1,TRBJ2-1,CSVGQSGEQFF
TRBV12-3/TRBV12-4,TRBJ1-1,CASSSSRVLEAFF
TRBV10-1,TRBJ1-6,CASSRGLNSPLHF
TRBV6-2/TRBV6-3,TRBJ2-7,CASSYGTPGMPYF